This T cell receptor (beta chain) was identified during a study of blood T cell repertoires in COVID-19. Study overall: Material from acute and convalescent COVID-19 was sourced from the United States, Italy and Spain.

In the authors' methods: Researchers report that nucleated cell counts were estimated from reference gene primer amplification. The table came from immunoSEQ multiplex PCR; TCRdb's copy has only in-frame clones and leaves some out. V, J and clone size derive from that table, while D and trimming were established from the DNA sequence. This table holds approximately 180,000 clones, over 75% found once. V was clipped by 1 base and J by 1 base; unmatched bases: 0. Germline-derived CDR1 and CDR2 are SGHVS and FQNEAQ. The length of the CDR3 is 14 residues. Material: peripheral blood. This receptor was identified in an older woman with acute or convalescent COVID-19. The rearrangement uses TRBV7-8 and TRBJ2-5; TRBD2 matches at 7 bases. The CDR3 loop reads CASSLGGGQETQYF. Here the CDR3 DNA reads TGTGCCAGCAGCTTAGGGGGGGGCCAAGAGACCCAGTACTTC.